This TCR beta chain was observed in a study of cytomegalovirus exposure and HLA in healthy donors. CDR1 is GTSNPN, CDR2 SVGIG, per germline (reference sequence). The CDR3 is made up of 14 amino acids. J lost 8 bases, V lost 2 bases, and 9 bases had no gene match. 13 Jbeta primers and 60 Vbeta primers were used for the PCR. TCRdb's copy holds only in-frame clones and misses some; the assay was immunoSEQ multiplex PCR. The repertoire holds about 100,000 clones, with roughly 85% as singletons. The sequence derives from a man aged 25-45 years in good health and CMV-seronegative. This sequence joins TRBV30 and TRBJ2-7, with 10 nucleotides matching TRBD2. Sequencing was done on a sample of PBMCs. CDR3 nucleotide sequence: TGTGCCTGGAGTTTGACTAGCGGGCCATTCAAGCAGTACTTC. It yields the protein CAWSLTSGPFKQYF. The full variable domain, its missing parts supplied by reference TRBV30 and TRBJ2-7, is SQTIHQWPATLVQPVGSPLSLECTVEGTSNPNLYWYRQAAGRGLQLLFYSVGIGQISSEVPQNLSASRPQDRQFILSSKKLLLSDSGFYLCAWSLTSGPFKQYFGPGTRLTVT.